This entry features one T cell receptor (beta chain) sequence. Its cognate antigen is unknown. This record comes from a study of Ad26.COV2.S vaccination and SARS-CoV-2 variants. V shed 3 bases and J shed 5 bases, with 26 bases lying between them. This CDR3 is built from 20 residues. Germline V gene sequence: CDR1 MDHEN, CDR2 SYDVKM. Treatment: 15 to 20 received Ad26.COV2.S at low or high dose, single or two shots; 5 received placebo; per-sample allocation not given. Sampling occurred on day 63 after the first vaccine or placebo injection. Whole-study findings and limits: There was a possibility that the TCR breadth and depth analyses underestimated total T cell responses. The breadth of spike-specific CD8+ and CD4+ T cell responses after vaccination was reportedly substantial. Vaccine recipients posted higher spike-specific TCR breadth than their placebo counterparts.

Some clones are missing from TCRdb's copy, which holds only in-frame ones; the method was immunoSEQ multiplex PCR. The sample has approximately 460,000 clones; around 89% are singletons. The genes are TRBV28 and TRBJ1-6; the D is unclear. This sequence originates from a person aged 18-60 years who received the Ad26.COV2.S COVID-19 vaccine or a placebo. Source: peripheral blood, taken in a trial of Ad26.COV2.S vaccine versus placebo. The CDR3 sequence: CASSLALPKTSGDHNSPLHF. In nucleotides, the CDR3 is TGTGCCAGCAGTTTGGCCCTACCGAAAACATCGGGAGACCATAATTCACCCCTCCACTTT.